The source of this TCR beta chain is a study of cytomegalovirus exposure and HLA in healthy donors. Points from the study as a whole: Sequencing likely caused a cluster of highly shared sequence variants. Per a later analysis, 15,000 to 20,000 TCR beta sequences showed association with HLA alleles at 0.05 false discovery rate. The classifier reportedly diagnosed cytomegalovirus status with high specificity and sensitivity.

PCR was performed using 60 Vbeta and 13 Jbeta primers. Data came from immunoSEQ multiplex PCR; TCRdb stores just in-frame clones and leaves some out. The table lists more than 95,000 clones, around 81% of them singletons. Donors in the study were healthy people who gave bone marrow. The V and J ends lost 0 bases and 7 bases respectively, with 9 bases between them. The CDR3 sequence is 13 residues long. Germline lookup yields CDR1 MGHRA and CDR2 YSYEKL. Concerning this clone itself: Its antigen is still unknown.

The chain couples TRBV4-1 to TRBJ1-1; D call uncertain. The sequence came from a woman aged 25 to 39 in good health and CMV-seronegative. Material for sequencing was PBMCs. DNA for the CDR3: TGCGCCAGCAGCCAAGAATCCGGTTGTGAAGCTTTCTTT. Translated: CASSQESGCEAFF.